This T cell receptor beta chain was recorded in a study of cytomegalovirus exposure and HLA in healthy donors. This clone was seen more than once but under ten times. CDR3 size: 15 residues. Germline CDR1 MNHNY, CDR2 SVGAGI (reference sequence). V lost 5 bases and J lost 2, with 13 bases in between. The PCR made use of 60 Vbeta and 13 Jbeta primers. This table comes from immunoSEQ multiplex PCR, and its TCRdb copy is limited to in-frame clones, with some not included. Of around 170,000 clones listed, roughly 80% are singletons. This TCR came from a woman younger than 35 in good health and CMV-seronegative. V usage is TRBV6-6 and J usage is TRBJ1-3; D might be TRBD1 (5 bases). The sequenced sample was PBMCs. The CDR3 DNA sequence: TGTGCCAGCAGTGATCCAGGGTTTGCTGGAAACACCATATATTTT. It translates to CASSDPGFAGNTIYF.